One sample yielded the 25 T cell receptor beta chains listed below, sequenced in a study of blood T cells in healthy people across ages. Sample-barcoded 5' priming and a J-beta primer mix drove a second PCR of about 6 to 11 cycles. TCRdb passed the 5' RACE reads through MiXCR, listing each CDR3 protein once. The data contain 700,000 to 800,000 distinct CDR3 sequences, roughly 44% of them singletons. The sample taken for sequencing was blood. The receptors originated from a woman aged 55-70 years in good health.

This clonotype showed up just a few times. This chain connects TRBV13 to TRBJ1-2, with TRBD1 as a possible D gene (5 bases). The V gene lost 6 bases and the J gene lost 5 bases, with 22 bases spanning the gap. The V gene's germline CDR1 is PRHDT and CDR2 FYEKMQ (reference sequence). The CDR3 totals 16 residues. The CDR3 is CASRFLGTSWGYGYTF. Written as DNA, the CDR3 is TGTGCCAGCAGATTCCTGGGGACTTCCTGGGGGTATGGCTACACCTTC. Full variable domain (remainder filled in from reference TRBV13 and TRBJ1-2): AAGVIQSPRHLIKEKRETATLKCYPIPRHDTVYWYQQGPGQDPQFLISFYEKMQSDKGSIPDRFSAQQFSDYHSELNMSSLELGDSALYFCASRFLGTSWGYGYTFGSGTRLTVV.

The chain recombines TRBV27 with TRBJ1-6; D gene ambiguous. The CDR3 spans 14 residues. The ends were cut back, 4 bases at V and 6 bases at J, with 10 bases in the middle. Per germline, CDR1 MNHEY and CDR2 SMNVEV (reference sequence). The CDR3 bases are TGTGCCAGCAGTTCACCGGAAGTTAATTCACCCCTCCACTTT. Translation gives CASSSPEVNSPLHF.

This clonotype was seen only a few times. The chain uses TRBV7-2 and TRBJ2-1; D gene uncertain. V was shortened by 7 bases and J by 6 bases, with 10 bases between the two germline ends. Germline values: CDR1 SGHTA, CDR2 FQGNSA. The CDR3 consists of 12 residues. The CDR3 bases are TGTGCCAGCACCGACCTACTCAATGAGCAGTTCTTC. Its protein is CASTDLLNEQFF.

This clonotype showed up many times. This chain connects TRBV7-9 to TRBJ2-7; 13 nucleotides agree with TRBD2. Germline V gives CDR1 SEHNR, CDR2 FQNEAQ (reference sequence). CDR3 size: 14 residues. V lost 6 bases to trimming and J lost 5 bases; unmatched junction nucleotides: 4. CDR3: CASSSGLAGNEQYF. DNA of the CDR3: TGTGCCAGCAGTTCGGGACTAGCGGGAAACGAGCAGTACTTC. The complete variable domain, with remaining parts taken from reference TRBV7-9 and TRBJ2-7, reads DTGVSQNPRHKITKRGQNVTFRCDPISEHNRLYWYRQTLGQGPEFLTYFQNEAQLEKSRLLSDRFSAERPKGSFSTLEIQRTEQGDSAMYLCASSSGLAGNEQYFGPGTRLTVT.

The rearrangement uses TRBV2 and TRBJ2-3; D may correspond to TRBD1 or TRBD2 (5 bases each). In germline, CDR1 is SNHLY, CDR2 FYNNEI. The CDR3 extends over 16 amino acids. V was pared by 5 bases and J by 2 bases, with 17 bases between. Here the CDR3 DNA reads TGTGCCAGCAGTTCTTCCGGGACCAGTGTCACAGATACGCAGTATTTT. Protein sequence: CASSSSGTSVTDTQYF.

Only a few counts were recorded for this clonotype. The J gene is TRBJ2-5, the V gene TRBV7-6; D perhaps matches TRBD1 (6 bases). CDR1 and CDR2 from the germline V gene are SGHVS and FNYEAQ. The V end was cut by 5 bases, the J end by 1 base, with 14 bases between. The CDR3 is made up of 15 amino acids. CDR3 DNA: TGTGCCAGCAGCCCCGGGACAAATATCCAAGAGACCCAGTACTTC. The encoded protein is CASSPGTNIQETQYF.

This clonotype was seen only a few times. The chain uses TRBV6-4 and TRBJ1-2; D ambiguous. V dropped 11 bases and J dropped 5 bases, with 21 bases sitting between them. Germline CDR1 MRHNA, CDR2 SNTAGT. The CDR3 totals 14 residues. Here the CDR3 reads CARRVTREEYGYTF. The CDR3 bases are TGTGCCCGGCGCGTAACTCGAGAGGAATATGGCTACACCTTC.

Written as DNA, the CDR3 is TGTGCCAGCAGCCGGGCCGGTGGGGGAAAGAACGAGCAGTACTTC. This encodes CASSRAGGGKNEQYF. V and J are TRBV6-6 and TRBJ2-7, with D perhaps matching TRBD1 or TRBD2 (5 bases each). Germline V gene sequence: CDR1 MNHNY, CDR2 SVGAGI (reference sequence). CDR3 length: 15 amino acids. V lost 6 bases to trimming and J lost 5 bases, with 20 bases between them.

This clonotype was detected only a few times. V usage is TRBV2 and J usage is TRBJ1-2; D not certain. Germline values: CDR1 SNHLY, CDR2 FYNNEI. This CDR3 has 12 residues. V was trimmed by 1 base and J by 7 bases, leaving 7 bases between them. The CDR3 loop reads CASSEGSCGYTF. CDR3 DNA sequence: TGTGCCAGCAGTGAAGGTAGTTGTGGCTACACCTTC.

CDR3 sequence reads: CASSPGTSGAHEQFF. DNA of the CDR3: TGTGCCAGCAGCCCAGGGACTAGCGGGGCCCATGAGCAGTTCTTC. The gene calls are TRBV3-1 and TRBJ2-1, with 13 bases fitting TRBD2. Unmatched junction bases numbered 5, after V lost 4 bases and J lost 8 bases. This CDR3 region has 15 residues. In germline, CDR1 is LGHDT, CDR2 YNNKEL (reference sequence).

This rearrangement joins TRBV5-1 to TRBJ2-1; D gene uncertain. The V and J ends lost 3 bases and 8 bases respectively, with 6 bases between them. The CDR3 consists of 11 residues. CDR1 and CDR2 (germline): SGHRS, YFSETQ. CDR3 DNA: TGCGCCAGCAGCTCTGAAGATGAGCAGTTCTTC. Translation: CASSSEDEQFF.

Regarding this clonotype: This may come from a read error, since a much larger clone is one base off. The chain uses TRBV29-1 and TRBJ2-7, with TRBD1 identical over 7 bases. Germline V gives CDR1 SQVTM, CDR2 ANQGSEA. The V gene end was trimmed by 3 bases and the J gene end by 7 bases; junction bases not matched to a gene: 9. The CDR3 sequence is 13 residues long. The CDR3 protein is CSVESGGSAEQYF. DNA of the CDR3: TGCAGCGTTGAGTCAGGGGGATCAGCTGAGCAGTACTTC.

This clonotype showed up just a few times. This chain uses TRBV20-1 with TRBJ2-1; D may be TRBD1 or TRBD2 (5 bases each). V was trimmed by 4 bases and J by 4 bases, leaving 14 bases between them. Germline CDR1 is DFQATT and CDR2 is SNEGSKA (reference sequence). The CDR3 contains 14 residues. CDR3 sequence reads: CSAKPGRAYNEQFF. As DNA, the CDR3 is TGCAGTGCTAAACCGGGACGGGCATACAATGAGCAGTTCTTC.

V is TRBV12-3 or TRBV12-4 and J is TRBJ2-7, with D possibly being TRBD2 (5 bases). Trimming removed 6 bases at V and 3 bases at J, with 15 bases between. The CDR3 sequence is 14 residues long. CDR3 region: CASRSGIGVYEQYF. The CDR3 DNA is TGTGCCAGCAGGTCCGGGATAGGAGTCTACGAGCAGTACTTC.

In its sample, this clonotype was seen many times. The V call is TRBV29-1, the J call TRBJ2-7; D is tentatively TRBD1 or TRBD2 (5 bases each). V was cut by 6 bases and J by 6 bases, with 15 bases left in between. The CDR3 consists of 12 residues. CDR1 SQVTM and CDR2 ANQGSEA come from the germline V gene. CDR3 in amino acids: CSVGPPNSEQYF. For the CDR3, the DNA is TGCAGCGTGGGACCGCCTAACAGCGAGCAGTACTTC.

This clonotype has a handful of counts. This chain connects TRBV18 to TRBJ2-1; 8 nucleotides match TRBD2. CDR1 is KGHSH and CDR2 is LQKENI in the germline V gene. The CDR3 runs 15 residues. Trimming removed 3 bases from V and 10 bases from J; junction bases left unmatched: 11. CDR3 sequence reads: CASSPGASGLEEQFF. Here the CDR3 DNA reads TGTGCCAGCTCACCGGGAGCTAGCGGGTTGGAGGAGCAGTTCTTC.

This rearrangement joins TRBV6-1 to TRBJ1-1; D gene ambiguous. The CDR3 is made up of 13 amino acids. The V end was cut by 6 bases, the J end by 3 bases, with 11 bases between. Germline-derived CDR1 and CDR2 are MNHNS and SASEGT. CDR3 in amino acids: CASRPAAHTEAFF. The CDR3 DNA sequence: TGTGCCAGCAGACCCGCGGCGCACACTGAAGCTTTCTTT.

In its sample, this clonotype was seen many times. The gene calls are TRBV7-2 and TRBJ1-6, with D perhaps TRBD1 (5 bases). V was trimmed by 4 bases and J by 8 bases, leaving 12 bases between them. CDR1 SGHTA and CDR2 FQGNSA come from the germline V gene. The CDR3 consists of 14 residues. CDR3 bases: TGTGCCAGCAGCTCAGGGACGGATTATTCACCCCTCCACTTT. Its protein is CASSSGTDYSPLHF.

This clonotype was seen a few times. This chain connects TRBV7-3 to TRBJ1-6; D not certain. Germline CDR1 is SGHTA and CDR2 is FQGTGA. The CDR3 is 15 residues long. Trimming cost V 2 bases and J 7 bases, with 12 bases left between them. The CDR3 loop is CASSLVRGGNSPLHF. CDR3 DNA: TGTGCCAGCAGCTTAGTTCGGGGAGGGAATTCACCCCTCCACTTT.

The gene calls are TRBV5-1 and TRBJ2-7; possibly TRBD1 for D (8 bases). V lost 4 bases to trimming and J lost 5 bases, with 16 bases between them. The CDR3 extends over 14 amino acids. CDR1 SGHRS and CDR2 YFSETQ come from the germline V gene. CDR3 coding DNA: TGCGCCAGCAGCCTACAGGGGGGGGTTCACGAGCAGTACTTC. It specifies CASSLQGGVHEQYF. Together with reference TRBV5-1 and TRBJ2-7, the CDR3 gives the full variable domain: KAGVTQTPRYLIKTRGQQVTLSCSPISGHRSVSWYQQTPGQGLQFLFEYFSETQRNKGNFPGRFSGRQFSNSRSEMNVSTLELGDSALYLCASSLQGGVHEQYFGPGTRLTVT.

This clonotype has only a few counts. This chain links TRBV6-6 with TRBJ2-3; TRBD2 agrees at 9 bases. Per germline, CDR1 MNHNY and CDR2 SVGAGI (reference sequence). The CDR3 has 16 residues. V shed 3 bases, J shed 1 base, and the junction held 5 bases outside the gene matches. CDR3 amino acids: CASSYTSGSGTDTQYF. The DNA for the CDR3 is TGTGCCAGCAGTTATACTAGCGGGTCGGGCACAGATACGCAGTATTTT.

This clonotype was detected only a few times. The rearrangement uses TRBV5-1 and TRBJ2-7; the D gene could be TRBD1 or TRBD2 (5 bases each). Germline CDR1 SGHRS, CDR2 YFSETQ. Trimming removed 3 bases from V and 0 bases from J, with 13 bases in between. This CDR3 region has 15 residues. The CDR3 coding sequence is TGCGCCAGCAGCTCCGGGACCCTCGCCTCCTACGAGCAGTACTTC. Protein: CASSSGTLASYEQYF.

This clonotype showed up many times. The genes are TRBV5-1 and TRBJ2-7, with TRBD1 matching 9 bases. The CDR3 extends over 14 amino acids. V gave up 1 base and J gave up 3 bases; unmatched junction bases: 2. The V gene's germline CDR1 is SGHRS and CDR2 YFSETQ. The CDR3 region has the DNA TGCGCCAGCAGCTTGACAGGGGGCAACTACGAGCAGTACTTC. Residues: CASSLTGGNYEQYF.

This clonotype turned up a few times. The CDR3 region is CATSDDTGPLAKNIQYF. The CDR3 nucleotides read TGTGCCACCAGTGATGATACAGGGCCCCTAGCCAAAAACATTCAGTACTTC. V usage is TRBV24-1 and J usage is TRBJ2-4, with D tentatively TRBD1 (6 bases). CDR3 size: 17 residues. Looked up from germline, CDR1 is KGHDR and CDR2 is SFDVKD. Between the trimmed V and J ends, which lost 3 bases and 0 bases, there was a span of 14 bases.

This clonotype was seen once. Since a much larger clone is just one base distant, this may be a read error. V gene TRBV10-3 combines with J gene TRBJ2-3; possibly TRBD1 or TRBD2 for D (6 bases each). CDR1 ENHRY and CDR2 SYGVKD come from the germline V gene. CDR3 size: 16 residues. V shed 6 bases and J shed 8 bases, with 24 bases lying between them. Written as DNA, the CDR3 is TGTGCCATCAGCATAGGGAGCAGGGGCTCGGGAGCTACGCAGTATTTT. Encoded protein: CAISIGSRGSGATQYF.